This T cell receptor beta chain was captured by sequencing in a study of T cell clonality in common variable immunodeficiency. Control and CVID samples contributed equal amounts of genomic DNA. Only in-frame clones appear in the TCRdb table, and some are missing; sequencing was by immunoSEQ multiplex PCR. The sample contains over 30,000 clones, none of them singletons. CDR1 is SGHTA, CDR2 FQGNSA, per germline. The V end was cut by 5 bases, the J end by 6 bases, with 13 bases between. This CDR3 is 13 amino acids long. This clone was counted only a few times. The antigen is unknown. The sequence runs out 3 residues before the end of the CDR3; the remainder is reconstructed from the germline J gene. Study conclusions and caveats: Common variable immunodeficiency TCR beta sequences reportedly had fewer deletions and N-nucleotide insertions.

The gene calls are TRBV7-2 and TRBJ2-5; D ambiguous. Sequenced: peripheral blood mononuclear cells. The receptor's source is a human donor with common variable immunodeficiency. The CDR3 bases that were read are TGTGCCAGCAGCCCCCAAGGCAATAAGACC. Its translation is CASSPQGNKT. The whole CDR3 sequence is CASSPQGNKTQYF. The whole variable domain, filled in from reference TRBV7-2 and TRBJ2-5, reads GAGVSQSPSNKVTEKGKDVELRCDPISGHTALYWYRQSLGQGLEFLIYFQGNSAPDKSGLPSDRFSAERTGGSVSTLTIQRTQQEDSAVYLCASSPQGNKTQYFGPGTRLLVL.